This T cell receptor (beta chain) came from a study of technical replicates of blood from a few donors. The CDR3 loop spans 11 amino acids. Germline loops: CDR1 LNHDA, CDR2 SQIVND (reference sequence). The ends were cut back, 6 bases at V and 4 bases at J, with 7 bases in the middle. Assay used: immunoSEQ multiplex PCR; TCRdb lists only in-frame clones, some missing. Of some 75,000 clones in the sample, approximately 96% were seen once. Sequenced: T cells isolated from PBMCs. V and J are TRBV19 and TRBJ2-7; unclear D gene. This clonotype was sampled from a human donor in good health. CDR3 sequence (DNA): TGTGCCAGTAGCTATTATTACGAGCAGTACTTC. As protein: CASSYYYEQYF.